This is a list of T cell receptor beta chains from one sample in a study of STAT5B mutations in CD4+ large granular lymphocyte leukemia. Repertoires were generated with immunoSEQ multiplex PCR, while TCRdb's copy carries only in-frame clones and drops some. The data show fewer than 45,000 clones, with about 81% seen just once and under 0.4% held by the top ten. The sequenced sample consisted of CD4+ T cells from blood buffy coats. The receptor set was obtained from a human donor in good health. CDR3s include the opening cysteine and the closing phenylalanine or tryptophan. The D gene is left open where the match is weak. The size field is filled for only some rows; it gives once, few, many or a size class.

TRBJ2-6 once TRBV7-2 . CASRSPGSWAGANVLTF TGTGCCAGCAGATCGCCCGGCAGTTGGGCTGGGGCCAACGTCCTGACTTTC
TRBJ1-5 . TRBV7-3 . CASSPKFVGSFNQPQHF TGTGCCAGCAGCCCCAAATTCGTGGGCAGCTTCAATCAGCCCCAGCATTTT
TRBJ1-2 . TRBV6-5 . CASNKGGPDYGYTF TGTGCCAGCAACAAGGGAGGACCTGACTATGGCTACACCTTC
TRBJ2-7 . TRBV11-1 . CASSLRQFEQYF TGTGCCAGCAGCCTCCGGCAGTTCGAGCAGTACTTC
TRBJ1-6 . TRBV7-2 TRBD1 CASSPMTGGYNSPLHF TGTGCCAGCAGCCCCATGACAGGGGGTTATAATTCACCCCTCCACTTT
TRBJ2-3 once TRBV2 . CASGRSSTDTQYF TGTGCCAGCGGGCGGAGTAGCACAGATACGCAGTATTTT
TRBJ1-4 . TRBV30 . CAFNTGRNNEKLFF TGTGCCTTCAATACGGGACGGAATAATGAAAAACTGTTTTTT
TRBJ2-1 . TRBV7-3 TRBD1 CASSRGQGTHNEQFF TGTGCCAGCAGCCGTGGACAGGGGACTCACAATGAGCAGTTCTTC
TRBJ2-3 . TRBV6-1 . CASSERAYPASTDTQYF TGTGCCAGCAGTGAACGGGCGTATCCCGCTAGCACAGATACGCAGTATTTT
TRBJ2-1 . TRBV7-6 . CASSFAAWGSYSYNEQFF TGTGCCAGCAGCTTCGCGGCGTGGGGGAGTTACTCCTACAATGAGCAGTTCTTC
TRBJ1-5 . TRBV7-2 . CASSPRTENQPQHF TGTGCCAGCAGCCCGAGGACGGAAAATCAGCCCCAGCATTTT
TRBJ2-1 few TRBV7-7 . CASSQTARESEQFF TGTGCCAGCAGCCAGACGGCCAGGGAGAGTGAGCAGTTCTTC
TRBJ1-4 . TRBV6-1 . CASSESGRGVHEKLFF TGTGCCAGCAGTGAAAGCGGCCGGGGGGTTCATGAAAAACTGTTTTTT
TRBJ2-2 . TRBV7-2 . CASSIPPGELFF TGTGCCAGCAGCATTCCCCCCGGGGAGCTGTTTTTT
TRBJ2-5 . TRBV5-4 . CASSLEAEQETQYF TGTGCCAGCAGCTTGGAGGCAGAACAAGAGACCCAGTACTTC
TRBJ2-6 . TRBV4-3 . CASSQDRAPGANVLTF TGCGCCAGCAGCCAAGACAGGGCCCCCGGGGCCAACGTCCTGACTTTC
TRBJ2-7 . TRBV6-5 TRBD2 CASRKTSGSRYEQYF TGTGCCAGCAGAAAGACTAGCGGGAGCCGTTACGAGCAGTACTTC
TRBJ1-1 once TRBV18 . CASSPGTGANTEAFF TGTGCCAGCTCACCTGGTACGGGGGCAAACACTGAAGCTTTCTTT
TRBJ2-7 . TRBV7-9 . CASSLDPTYEQYF TGTGCCAGCAGCTTAGATCCAACCTACGAGCAGTACTTC
TRBJ2-1 . TRBV11-2 . CASSSFWQGGGANEQFF TGTGCCAGCAGCTCATTCTGGCAAGGCGGAGGAGCGAATGAGCAGTTCTTC
TRBJ2-1 . TRBV5-1 TRBD2 CASSVLAGGSQEQFF TGCGCCAGCAGCGTGTTAGCGGGGGGTAGCCAGGAGCAGTTCTTC
TRBJ2-2 once TRBV19 TRBD1 CASSGQANTGELFF TGTGCCAGTAGTGGACAGGCGAACACCGGGGAGCTGTTTTTT
TRBJ2-7 . TRBV6-6 TRBD2 CASSYAGTSGSYEQYF TGTGCCAGCAGTTACGCCGGGACTAGCGGGTCCTACGAGCAGTACTTC
TRBJ1-4 . TRBV6-5 . CASTPTPSGEKLFF TGTGCCAGCACCCCTACCCCGTCGGGGGAAAAACTGTTTTTT
TRBJ2-1 . TRBV19 TRBD2 CASSFRGLAGGPPRENEQFF TGTGCCAGTAGTTTCCGGGGACTAGCGGGAGGTCCGCCGCGGGAGAATGAGCAGTTCTTC
TRBJ2-2 few TRBV18 . CASSRGADTGELFF TGTGCCAGCTCCCGGGGCGCGGACACCGGGGAGCTGTTTTTT
TRBJ2-2 . TRBV18 TRBD1 CASSPMGQGPTGELFF TGTGCCAGCTCACCAATGGGACAGGGACCCACCGGGGAGCTGTTTTTT
TRBJ2-6 . TRBV7-3 . CASSLTGTPGGANVLTF TGTGCCAGCAGCTTAACGGGCACCCCCGGCGGGGCCAACGTCCTGACTTTC
TRBJ1-4 once TRBV5-6 . CASSKGNSEKLFF TGTGCCAGCAGCAAAGGAAATAGTGAAAAACTGTTTTTT
TRBJ2-2 . TRBV9 . CASSVAAPGELFF TGTGCCAGCAGCGTAGCCGCTCCCGGGGAGCTGTTTTTT
TRBJ2-3 . TRBV5-4 . CASSPVRDTQYF TGTGCCAGCAGCCCTGTGAGGGATACGCAGTATTTT
TRBJ2-7 . TRBV6-1 . CASSVSSAGRNYEQYF TGTGCCAGCAGTGTTTCATCTGCCGGAAGAAACTACGAGCAGTACTTC
TRBJ1-1 . TRBV7-9 . CASSPEGRGRTEAFF TGTGCCAGCAGCCCAGAGGGCCGGGGGAGAACTGAAGCTTTCTTT
TRBJ2-3 . TRBV20-1 . CSASTGYTQYF TGCAGTGCTAGTACCGGATATACGCAGTATTTT
TRBJ2-6 . TRBV30 TRBD1 CAWSAGQTGANVLTF TGTGCCTGGAGTGCGGGACAGACTGGGGCCAACGTCCTGACTTTC
TRBJ2-1 . TRBV28 . CASSRTGMANNEQFF TGTGCCAGCAGCCGCACAGGGATGGCCAACAATGAGCAGTTCTTC
TRBJ2-7 . TRBV2 . CASRQGDGPSEQYF TGTGCCAGCAGGCAAGGGGACGGGCCCAGCGAGCAGTACTTC
TRBJ1-1 . TRBV2 . CASRKPTGTVNTEAFF TGTGCCAGCAGGAAACCGACCGGAACGGTGAACACTGAAGCTTTCTTT
TRBJ1-5 . TRBV19 TRBD1 CASSPQGASQPQHF TGTGCCAGTAGTCCCCAGGGGGCATCTCAGCCCCAGCATTTT
TRBJ1-1 . TRBV29-1 . CSGLGLVATEAFF TGCAGCGGATTAGGGTTGGTTGCGACTGAAGCTTTCTTT
TRBJ2-1 . TRBV11-2 . CASSLEGGKGNNEQFF TGTGCCAGCAGCTTAGAGGGCGGGAAGGGAAACAATGAGCAGTTCTTC
TRBJ2-7 . TRBV6-1 TRBD2 CASSERGGPYEQYF TGTGCCAGCAGTGAACGGGGGGGCCCGTACGAGCAGTACTTC
TRBJ2-2 . TRBV5-4 . CASSPIHTGELFF TGTGCCAGCAGCCCGATCCACACCGGGGAGCTGTTTTTT
TRBJ2-5 . TRBV4-2 TRBD1 CASSQDWGQGGETQYF TGTGCCAGCAGCCAAGACTGGGGACAGGGCGGGGAGACCCAGTACTTC
TRBJ2-5 . TRBV4-2 TRBD2 CASSQGDTAGGPRQETQYF TGTGCCAGCAGCCAAGGGGATACAGCGGGGGGGCCTAGACAAGAGACCCAGTACTTC
TRBJ2-7 . TRBV7-9 . CASSSLTGVGQYF TGTGCCAGCAGCTCCCTGACGGGAGTTGGGCAGTACTTC
TRBJ2-3 . TRBV7-9 . CASSLDGGDTQYF TGTGCCAGCAGCTTAGATGGGGGAGATACGCAGTATTTT
TRBJ1-1 . TRBV13 . CASSSMRAEAFF TGTGCCAGCAGCTCGATGAGGGCTGAAGCTTTCTTT
TRBJ2-7 once TRBV29-1 . CSVRVGGGPDEQYF TGCAGCGTCCGCGTGGGGGGGGGCCCAGACGAGCAGTACTTC